This entry features one T cell receptor (beta chain) sequence. Trimming took off 3 bases at V and 8 bases at J, with 17 bases between the two ends. The CDR3 is made up of 14 amino acids. Per germline, CDR1 MNHEY and CDR2 SVGAGI. The repertoire was sequenced with immunoSEQ multiplex PCR; TCRdb's copy has only in-frame clones and lacks some. The repertoire has around 220,000 clones, 88% of them found once; the top ten carry 2% to 2.5%. The data were obtained in a study of blood T cell repertoires in COVID-19. This chain connects TRBV6-5 to TRBJ2-7; D possibly corresponds to TRBD1 (6 bases). The TCR was taken from a woman between 40 and 50 years old who had recovered from COVID-19. Material: peripheral blood. The CDR3 sequence is CASSYRTAPRKQYF. CDR3 coding DNA: TGTGCCAGCAGTTATAGGACAGCCCCTCGGAAGCAGTACTTC.